This T cell receptor beta chain was captured in a study of CD8+CD57+ T cells in acquired aplastic anemia. Regarding the study as a whole: Patient-derived CD8+CD57+ populations exhibited diminished diversity relative to total CD4+ and CD8+ pools.

This clonotype was observed a handful of times. The target antigen is unknown. Genomic DNA provided the template from which TCR beta VDJ and CDR3 profiles were obtained. Using its own MiXCR run on the reads, TCRdb lists one record per CDR3 protein. The profile shows some 20,000 distinct CDR3 sequences, roughly 43% of them singletons. Germline loops: CDR1 SEHNR, CDR2 FQNEAQ (reference sequence). V shed 10 bases, J shed 0 bases, and the junction held 16 bases outside the gene matches. The CDR3 contains 17 residues. Flow cytometry had shown expanded CD8+CD57+ cells in the patients chosen for sequencing. The TCR comes from a human donor with aplastic anemia. The chain uses TRBV7-9 and TRBJ2-3; TRBD2 matches at 7 bases. The sample consisted of CD8+CD57+ T cells sorted from PBMCs. The subset denotes: bead-enriched CD8+CD57+ effector memory T cells from SAA patients. The CDR3 here is CAIPSLAGKHSTDTQYF. The CDR3 nucleotides are TGTGCCATCCCGAGCTTAGCGGGTAAACATAGCACAGATACGCAGTATTTT. Variable domain in full (rest from reference TRBV7-9 and TRBJ2-3): DTGVSQNPRHKITKRGQNVTFRCDPISEHNRLYWYRQTLGQGPEFLTYFQNEAQLEKSRLLSDRFSAERPKGSFSTLEIQRTEQGDSAMYLCAIPSLAGKHSTDTQYFGPGTRLTVL.